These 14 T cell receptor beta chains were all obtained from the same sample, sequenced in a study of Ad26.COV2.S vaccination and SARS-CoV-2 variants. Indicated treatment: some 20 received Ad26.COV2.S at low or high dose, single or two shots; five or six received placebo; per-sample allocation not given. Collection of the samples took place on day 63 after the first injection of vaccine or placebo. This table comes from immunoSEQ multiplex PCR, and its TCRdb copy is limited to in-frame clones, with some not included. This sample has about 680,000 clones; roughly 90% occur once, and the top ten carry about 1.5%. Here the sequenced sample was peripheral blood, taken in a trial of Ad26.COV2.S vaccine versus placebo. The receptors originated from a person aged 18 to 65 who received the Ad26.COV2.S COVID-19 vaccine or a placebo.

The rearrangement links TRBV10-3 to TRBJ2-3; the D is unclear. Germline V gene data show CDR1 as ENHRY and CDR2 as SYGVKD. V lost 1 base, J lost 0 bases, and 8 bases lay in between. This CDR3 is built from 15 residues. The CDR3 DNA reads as TGTGCCATCAGTGAGTTGGGAACTAGCACAGATACGCAGTATTTT. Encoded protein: CAISELGTSTDTQYF.

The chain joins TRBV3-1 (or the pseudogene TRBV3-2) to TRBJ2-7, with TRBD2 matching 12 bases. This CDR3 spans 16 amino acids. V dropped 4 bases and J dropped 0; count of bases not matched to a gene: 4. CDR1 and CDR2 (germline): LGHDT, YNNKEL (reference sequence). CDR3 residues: CASSRGTSGFSYEQYF. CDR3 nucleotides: TGTGCCAGCAGCCGAGGGACTAGCGGGTTCTCCTACGAGCAGTACTTC.

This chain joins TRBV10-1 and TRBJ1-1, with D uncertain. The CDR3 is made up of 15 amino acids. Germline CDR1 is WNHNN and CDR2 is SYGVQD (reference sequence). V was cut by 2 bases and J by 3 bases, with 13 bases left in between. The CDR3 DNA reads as TGCGCCAGCAGTGAGAACCACGGAGGCTACACTGAAGCTTTCTTT. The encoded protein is CASSENHGGYTEAFF.

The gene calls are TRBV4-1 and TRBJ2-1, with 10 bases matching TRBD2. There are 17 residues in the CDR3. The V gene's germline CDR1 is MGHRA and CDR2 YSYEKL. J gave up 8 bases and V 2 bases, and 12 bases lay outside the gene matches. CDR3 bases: TGCGCCAGCAGCCAACCGGCCGGCCTAGCGGGAGTGGATGAGCAGTTCTTC. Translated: CASSQPAGLAGVDEQFF.

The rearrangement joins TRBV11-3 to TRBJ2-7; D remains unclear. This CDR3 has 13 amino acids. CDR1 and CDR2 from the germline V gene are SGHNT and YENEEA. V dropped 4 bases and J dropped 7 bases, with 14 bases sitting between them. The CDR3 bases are TGTGCCAGCAGCTCCCACACGTCTGGGGAGCAGTACTTC. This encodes CASSSHTSGEQYF. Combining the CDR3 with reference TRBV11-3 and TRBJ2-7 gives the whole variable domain EAGVVQSPRYKIIEKKQPVAFWCNPISGHNTLYWYLQNLGQGPELLIRYENEEAVDDSQLPKDRFSAERLKGVDSTLKIQPAELGDSAVYLCASSSHTSGEQYFGPGTRLTVT.

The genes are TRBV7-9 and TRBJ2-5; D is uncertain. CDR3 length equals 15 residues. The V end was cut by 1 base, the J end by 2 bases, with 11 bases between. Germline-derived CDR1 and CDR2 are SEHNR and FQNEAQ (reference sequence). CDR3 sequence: CASSLDLGYQETQYF. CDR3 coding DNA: TGTGCCAGCAGCTTAGATCTAGGCTATCAAGAGACCCAGTACTTC.

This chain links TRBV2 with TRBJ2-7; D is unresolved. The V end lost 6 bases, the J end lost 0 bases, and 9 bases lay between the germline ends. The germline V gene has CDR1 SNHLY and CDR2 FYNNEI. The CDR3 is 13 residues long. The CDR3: CASRKGNSYEQYF. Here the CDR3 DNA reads TGTGCCAGCAGAAAGGGAAACTCCTACGAGCAGTACTTC.

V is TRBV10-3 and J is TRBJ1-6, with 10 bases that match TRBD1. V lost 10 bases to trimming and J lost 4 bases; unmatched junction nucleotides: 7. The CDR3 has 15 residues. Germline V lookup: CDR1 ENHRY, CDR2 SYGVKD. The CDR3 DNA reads TGTGCCACCGGACAGGGGGGAAAGTATAATTCACCCCTCCACTTT. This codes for CATGQGGKYNSPLHF.

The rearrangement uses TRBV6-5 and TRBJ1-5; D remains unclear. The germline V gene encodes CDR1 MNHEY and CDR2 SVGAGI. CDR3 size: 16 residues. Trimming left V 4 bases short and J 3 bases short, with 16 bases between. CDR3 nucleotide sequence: TGTGCCAGCAGTTCCGAGGCATCTCCCCCCAATCAGCCCCAGCATTTT. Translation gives CASSSEASPPNQPQHF.

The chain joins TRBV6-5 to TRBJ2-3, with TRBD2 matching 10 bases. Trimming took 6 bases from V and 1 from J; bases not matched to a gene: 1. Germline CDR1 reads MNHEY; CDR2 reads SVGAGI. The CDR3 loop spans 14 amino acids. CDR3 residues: CASRLAGGTDTQYF. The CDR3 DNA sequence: TGTGCCAGCAGGCTAGCGGGGGGCACAGATACGCAGTATTTT.

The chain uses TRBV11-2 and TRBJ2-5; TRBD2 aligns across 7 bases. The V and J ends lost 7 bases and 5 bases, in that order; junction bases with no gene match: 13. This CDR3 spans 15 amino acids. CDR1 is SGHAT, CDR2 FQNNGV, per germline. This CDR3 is CASTKGGLGGETQYF. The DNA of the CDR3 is TGTGCCAGCACCAAAGGAGGGTTGGGAGGGGAGACCCAGTACTTC.

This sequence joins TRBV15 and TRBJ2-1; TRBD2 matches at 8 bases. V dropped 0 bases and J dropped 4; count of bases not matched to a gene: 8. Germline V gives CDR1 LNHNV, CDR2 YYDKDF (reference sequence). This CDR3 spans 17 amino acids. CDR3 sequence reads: CATSRDRASGSYNEQFF. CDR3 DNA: TGTGCCACCAGCAGAGATCGGGCTAGCGGGTCTTACAATGAGCAGTTCTTC.

CDR3 loop: CASSGLNYNSPLHF. CDR3 nucleotides: TGTGCCAGCAGTGGACTGAACTATAATTCACCCCTCCACTTT. This chain uses TRBV9 with TRBJ1-6; D not resolved. CDR1 is SGDLS and CDR2 is YYNGEE in the germline V gene. V was clipped by 5 bases and J by 3 bases, with 9 bases between them. This CDR3 has 14 amino acids.

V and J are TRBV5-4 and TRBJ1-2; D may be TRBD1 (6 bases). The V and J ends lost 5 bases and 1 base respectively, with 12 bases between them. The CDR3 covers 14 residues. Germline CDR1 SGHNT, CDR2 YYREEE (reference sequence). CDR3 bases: TGTGCCAGCAGTTCTGGACAGAATAACTATGGCTACACCTTC. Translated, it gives CASSSGQNNYGYTF.